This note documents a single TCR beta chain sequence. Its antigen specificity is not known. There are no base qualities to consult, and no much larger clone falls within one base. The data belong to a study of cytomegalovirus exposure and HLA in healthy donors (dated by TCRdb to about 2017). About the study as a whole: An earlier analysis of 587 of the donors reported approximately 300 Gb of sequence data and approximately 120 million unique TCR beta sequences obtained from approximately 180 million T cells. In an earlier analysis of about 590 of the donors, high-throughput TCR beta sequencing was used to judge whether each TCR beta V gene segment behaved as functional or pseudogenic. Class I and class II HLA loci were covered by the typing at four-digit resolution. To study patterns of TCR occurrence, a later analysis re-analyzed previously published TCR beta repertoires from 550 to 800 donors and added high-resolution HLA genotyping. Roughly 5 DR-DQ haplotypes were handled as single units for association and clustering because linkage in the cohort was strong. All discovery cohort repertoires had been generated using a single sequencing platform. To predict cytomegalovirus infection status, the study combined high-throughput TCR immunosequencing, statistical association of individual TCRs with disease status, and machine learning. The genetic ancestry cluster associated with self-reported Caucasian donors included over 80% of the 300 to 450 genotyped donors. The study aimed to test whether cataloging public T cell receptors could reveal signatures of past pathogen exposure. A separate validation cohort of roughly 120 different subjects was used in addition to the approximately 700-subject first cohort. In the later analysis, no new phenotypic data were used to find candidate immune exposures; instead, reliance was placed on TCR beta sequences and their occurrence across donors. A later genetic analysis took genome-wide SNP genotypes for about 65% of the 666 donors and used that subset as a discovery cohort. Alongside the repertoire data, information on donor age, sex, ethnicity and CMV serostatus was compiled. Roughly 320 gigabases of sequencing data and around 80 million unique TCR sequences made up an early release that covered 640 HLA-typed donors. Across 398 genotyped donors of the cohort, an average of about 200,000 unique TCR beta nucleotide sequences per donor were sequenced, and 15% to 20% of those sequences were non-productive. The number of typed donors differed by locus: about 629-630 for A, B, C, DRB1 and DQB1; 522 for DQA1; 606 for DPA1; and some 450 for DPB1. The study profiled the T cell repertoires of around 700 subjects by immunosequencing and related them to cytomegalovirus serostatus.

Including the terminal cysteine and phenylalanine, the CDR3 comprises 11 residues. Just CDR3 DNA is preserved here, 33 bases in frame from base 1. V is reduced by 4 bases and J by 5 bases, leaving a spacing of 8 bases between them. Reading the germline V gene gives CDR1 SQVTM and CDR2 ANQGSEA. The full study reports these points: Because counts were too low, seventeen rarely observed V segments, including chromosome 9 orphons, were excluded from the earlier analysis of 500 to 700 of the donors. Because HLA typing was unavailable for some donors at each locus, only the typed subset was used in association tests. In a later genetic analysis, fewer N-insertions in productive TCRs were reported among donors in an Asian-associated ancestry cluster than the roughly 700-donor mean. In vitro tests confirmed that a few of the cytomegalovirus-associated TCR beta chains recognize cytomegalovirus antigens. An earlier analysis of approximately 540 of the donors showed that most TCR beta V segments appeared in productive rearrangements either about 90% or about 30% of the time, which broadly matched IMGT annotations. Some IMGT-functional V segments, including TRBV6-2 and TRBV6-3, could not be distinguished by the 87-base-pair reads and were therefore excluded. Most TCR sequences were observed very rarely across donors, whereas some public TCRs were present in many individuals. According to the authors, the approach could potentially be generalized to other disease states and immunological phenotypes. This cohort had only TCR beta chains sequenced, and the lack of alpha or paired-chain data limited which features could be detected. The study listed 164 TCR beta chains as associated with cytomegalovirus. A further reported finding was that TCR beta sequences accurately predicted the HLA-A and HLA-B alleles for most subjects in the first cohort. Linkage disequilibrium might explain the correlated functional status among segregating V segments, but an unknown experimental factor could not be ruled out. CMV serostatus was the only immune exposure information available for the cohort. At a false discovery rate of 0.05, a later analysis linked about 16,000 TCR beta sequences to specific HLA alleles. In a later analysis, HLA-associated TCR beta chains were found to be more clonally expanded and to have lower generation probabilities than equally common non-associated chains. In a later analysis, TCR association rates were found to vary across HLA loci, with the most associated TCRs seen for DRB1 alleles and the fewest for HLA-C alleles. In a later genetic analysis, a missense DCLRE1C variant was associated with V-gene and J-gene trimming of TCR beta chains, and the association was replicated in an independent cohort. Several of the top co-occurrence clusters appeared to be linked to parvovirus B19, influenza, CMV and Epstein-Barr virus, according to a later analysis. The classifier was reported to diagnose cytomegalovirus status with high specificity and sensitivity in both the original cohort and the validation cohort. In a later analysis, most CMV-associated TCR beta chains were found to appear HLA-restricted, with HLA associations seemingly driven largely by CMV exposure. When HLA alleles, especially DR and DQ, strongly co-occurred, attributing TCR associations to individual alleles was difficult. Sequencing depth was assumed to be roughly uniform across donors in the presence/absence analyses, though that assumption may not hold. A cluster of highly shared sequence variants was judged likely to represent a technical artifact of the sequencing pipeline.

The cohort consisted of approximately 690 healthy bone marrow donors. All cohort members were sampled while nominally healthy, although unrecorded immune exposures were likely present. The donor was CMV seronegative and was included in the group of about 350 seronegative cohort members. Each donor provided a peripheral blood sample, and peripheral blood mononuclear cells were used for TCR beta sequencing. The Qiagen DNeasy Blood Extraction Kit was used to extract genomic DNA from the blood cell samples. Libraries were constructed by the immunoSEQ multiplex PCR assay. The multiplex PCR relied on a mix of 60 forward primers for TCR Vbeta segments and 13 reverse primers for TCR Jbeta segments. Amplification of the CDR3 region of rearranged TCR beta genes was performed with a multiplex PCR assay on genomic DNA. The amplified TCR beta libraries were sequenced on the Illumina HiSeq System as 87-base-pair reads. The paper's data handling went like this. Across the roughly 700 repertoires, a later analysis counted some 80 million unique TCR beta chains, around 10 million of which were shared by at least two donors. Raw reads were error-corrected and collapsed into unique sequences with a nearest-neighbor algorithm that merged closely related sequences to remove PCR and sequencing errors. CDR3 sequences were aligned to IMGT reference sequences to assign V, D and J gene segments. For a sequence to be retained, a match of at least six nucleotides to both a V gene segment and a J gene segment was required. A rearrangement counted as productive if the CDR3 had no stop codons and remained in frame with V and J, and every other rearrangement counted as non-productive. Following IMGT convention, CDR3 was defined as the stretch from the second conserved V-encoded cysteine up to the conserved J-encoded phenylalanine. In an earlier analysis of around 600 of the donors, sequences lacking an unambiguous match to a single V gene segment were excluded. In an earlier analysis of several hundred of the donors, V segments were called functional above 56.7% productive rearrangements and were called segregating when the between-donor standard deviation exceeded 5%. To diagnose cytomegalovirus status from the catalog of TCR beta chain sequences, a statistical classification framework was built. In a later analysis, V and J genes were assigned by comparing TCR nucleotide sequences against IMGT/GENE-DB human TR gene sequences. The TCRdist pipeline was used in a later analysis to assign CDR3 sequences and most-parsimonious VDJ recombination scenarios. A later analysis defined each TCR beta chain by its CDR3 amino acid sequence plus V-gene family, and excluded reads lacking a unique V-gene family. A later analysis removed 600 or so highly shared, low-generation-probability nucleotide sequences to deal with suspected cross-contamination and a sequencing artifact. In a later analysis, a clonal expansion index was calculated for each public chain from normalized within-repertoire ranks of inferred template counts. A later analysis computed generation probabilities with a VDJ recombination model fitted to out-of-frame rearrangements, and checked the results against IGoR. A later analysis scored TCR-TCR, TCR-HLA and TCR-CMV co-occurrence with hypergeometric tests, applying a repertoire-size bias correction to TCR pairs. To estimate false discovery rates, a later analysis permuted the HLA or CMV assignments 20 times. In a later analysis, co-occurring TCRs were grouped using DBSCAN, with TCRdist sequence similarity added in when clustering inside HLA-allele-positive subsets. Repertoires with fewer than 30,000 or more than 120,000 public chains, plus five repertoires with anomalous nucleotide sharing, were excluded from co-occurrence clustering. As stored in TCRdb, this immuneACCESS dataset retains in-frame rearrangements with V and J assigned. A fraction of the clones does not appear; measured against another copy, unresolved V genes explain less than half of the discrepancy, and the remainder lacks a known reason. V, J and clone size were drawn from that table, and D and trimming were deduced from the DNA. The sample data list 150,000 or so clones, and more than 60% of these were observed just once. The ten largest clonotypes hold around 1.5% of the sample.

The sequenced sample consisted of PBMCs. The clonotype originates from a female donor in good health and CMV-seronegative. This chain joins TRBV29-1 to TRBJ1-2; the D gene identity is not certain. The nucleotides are TGCAGCGTTGTATCGGGGTATGGCTACACCTTC. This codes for CSVVSGYGYTF.